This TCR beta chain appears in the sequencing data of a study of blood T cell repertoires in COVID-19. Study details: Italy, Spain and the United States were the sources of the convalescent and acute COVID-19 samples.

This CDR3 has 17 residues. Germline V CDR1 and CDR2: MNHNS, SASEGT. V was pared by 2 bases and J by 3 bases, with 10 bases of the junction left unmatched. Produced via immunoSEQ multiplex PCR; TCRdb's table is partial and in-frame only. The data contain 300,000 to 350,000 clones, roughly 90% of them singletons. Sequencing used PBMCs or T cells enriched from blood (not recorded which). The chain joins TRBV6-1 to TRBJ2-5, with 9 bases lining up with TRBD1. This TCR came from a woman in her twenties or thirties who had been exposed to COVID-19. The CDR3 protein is CASSELRAGQGKETQYF. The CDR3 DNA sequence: TGTGCCAGCAGTGAACTTAGGGCTGGACAGGGGAAAGAGACCCAGTACTTC.